These 4 T cell receptor beta chains originate from one sample sequenced in a study of regulatory T cells in long-lasting Graves disease. This sample's time point: persistent/refractory GD, antithyroid drugs over 5 years with positive TRAb. Extracted PBMC RNA gave rise to the TCR library. Combining iRepertoire HTBI primers with Arm-PCR of CDR3 regions, the authors built TCR beta libraries. From the multiplex PCR reads, TCRdb called clonotypes with MiXCR, one entry per CDR3 protein. The sample consists of hundreds of thousands of distinct CDR3 sequences, about 20% of them appearing once. This sample comprised peripheral blood mononuclear cells (PBMCs), obtained when the disease was refractory, from a patient treated with antithyroid drugs. These receptors were obtained from a female donor with Graves disease.

The V gene is TRBV3-1, the J gene TRBJ2-1; no reliable D call. The CDR3 spans 13 residues. V dropped 1 base and J dropped 6 bases, with 7 bases sitting between them. Germline V lookup: CDR1 LGHDT, CDR2 YNNKEL (reference sequence). The CDR3 region is CASSQASGNEQFF. For the CDR3, the DNA is TGTGCCAGCAGCCAAGCGAGTGGCAATGAGCAGTTCTTC.

Ten or more counts support this clonotype. V gene TRBV28 combines with J gene TRBJ2-5, with D hard to call. From germline, CDR1 is MDHEN and CDR2 SYDVKM. V was trimmed by 6 bases and J by 5 bases, leaving 16 bases between them. The CDR3 loop spans 14 amino acids. This chain's CDR3 is CASSSLPVGETQYF. The CDR3 DNA sequence: TGTGCCAGCAGCTCCCTCCCGGTCGGGGAGACCCAGTACTTC.

This chain uses TRBV7-9 with TRBJ1-1, with unresolved D. V was shortened by 3 bases and J by 6 bases, with 8 bases between the two germline ends. The germline V gene has CDR1 SEHNR and CDR2 FQNEAQ (reference sequence). There are 12 residues in the CDR3. The CDR3 is CASSLAESEAFF. CDR3 nucleotide sequence: TGTGCCAGCAGCTTGGCCGAGTCTGAAGCTTTCTTT.

This clonotype was picked up many times. V and J are TRBV30 and TRBJ1-2; unclear D gene. The CDR3 loop spans 12 amino acids. CDR1 and CDR2 from the germline V gene are GTSNPN and SVGIG (reference sequence). The V and J ends lost 3 bases and 8 bases respectively, with 13 bases between them. DNA for the CDR3: TGTGCCTGGAGCGATTACCTGCACGGCTACACCTTC. Translation: CAWSDYLHGYTF.